This TCR beta chain was obtained from a study of Graves' ophthalmopathy and Graves' hyperthyroidism. Broader study findings: Most expanded clonotypes from thyroid (those above 0.001 frequency) were also found in blood. As the model predicted ophthalmopathy progression, it achieved a sensitivity of 65% to 71% and a specificity of about 72%.

This clonotype was seen ten or more times. As yet, its antigen is unknown. Amplifying from RNA transcripts, the study obtained TCR beta CDR3 regions. First-round RT-PCR relied on HTBI primers, and a second-round multiplex PCR came next. A single record per CDR3 protein comes from TCRdb applying MiXCR to the multiplex PCR reads. The sample carries 300,000 to 350,000 distinct CDR3 sequences, roughly 16% recorded once. Orbital computed tomography, thyroid ultrasound, TRAb, serum thyroxine and clinical symptoms formed the basis of diagnosis. Germline values: CDR1 LNHDA, CDR2 SQIVND (reference sequence). There are 16 residues in the CDR3. The germline V and J ends were trimmed by 6 bases and 4 bases, with 19 bases remaining between them.

The chain recombines TRBV19 with TRBJ1-5; D might be TRBD1 (6 bases). The TCR comes from an adult man with Graves' ophthalmopathy. Sequencing input: peripheral blood. The CDR3 nucleotides read TGTGCCAGTAGGCGCCCCTCAAGGGGGGTGAATCAGCCCCAGCATTTT. This gives the protein CASRRPSRGVNQPQHF.